The 21 T cell receptor beta chains reported below all come from one sample, sequenced in a study of circulating and synovial CD4+ cells in juvenile arthritis. The data were produced by immunoSEQ multiplex PCR, yet TCRdb's version contains in-frame clones alone and is incomplete. The data hold over 30,000 clones, with 94% observed a single time. The specimen sequenced was CD4+ T cells from blood. The source of these receptors is a human donor with juvenile idiopathic arthritis.

The chain carries TRBV5-1 and TRBJ2-6; 9 bases line up with TRBD1. V was pared by 4 bases and J by 2 bases, with 7 bases of the junction left unmatched. There are 17 residues in the CDR3. CDR1 and CDR2 (germline): SGHRS, YFSETQ. The CDR3 protein is CASSATGDRAGANVLTF. The CDR3 DNA sequence: TGCGCCAGCAGCGCGACAGGGGACAGGGCTGGGGCCAACGTCCTGACTTTC.

Regarding this clone: The junction shows a germline mismatch at one end, possibly a read error. In the same sample, other DNA sequences code for this CDR3. The chain joins TRBV5-4 to TRBJ1-6, with D perhaps TRBD1 (5 bases). CDR1 and CDR2 (germline): SGHNT, YYREEE (reference sequence). The CDR3 contains 13 residues. CDR3 residues: CASRGGVDSPLHF. In DNA form, the CDR3 reads TGTGCCAGCAGGGGGGGAGTTGATTCCCCCCTCCACTTT.

The chain recombines TRBV7-2 with TRBJ2-2; possible D gene TRBD1, 5 bases. Germline V gives CDR1 SGHTA, CDR2 FQGNSA. Trimming took 5 bases from V and 5 from J, leaving 15 bases between them. This CDR3 region has 15 residues. The CDR3 loop is CASSRGRVATGELFF. The CDR3 DNA is TGTGCCAGCAGCCGCGGCAGGGTGGCGACCGGGGAGCTGTTTTTT.

The chain carries TRBV18 and TRBJ1-3; 8 nucleotides agree with TRBD1. V lost 1 base, J lost 0 bases, and 8 bases stayed unmatched. The CDR3 is 18 amino acids. Germline lookup yields CDR1 KGHSH and CDR2 LQKENI. CDR3 nucleotide sequence: TGTGCCAGCTCACCACTGGGCACAGGGGGGAACTCTGGAAACACCATATATTTT. Protein sequence: CASSPLGTGGNSGNTIYF.

The genes are TRBV9 and TRBJ2-1, with D maybe TRBD2 (5 bases). The CDR3 totals 16 residues. Germline-derived CDR1 and CDR2 are SGDLS and YYNGEE. V was clipped by 4 bases and J by 0 bases, with 14 bases between them. The CDR3 region is CASSSGRGNSYNEQFF. CDR3 in DNA: TGTGCCAGCAGCAGCGGACGGGGAAACTCCTACAATGAGCAGTTCTTC.

In DNA, the CDR3 is TGTGCCAGCAGCGTGGCGGGGAGAAATACGCAGTATTTT. Translation gives CASSVAGRNTQYF. The chain employs TRBV9 and TRBJ2-3; the D gene is possibly TRBD2 (6 bases). V shed 2 bases and J shed 7 bases, with 11 bases lying between them. Germline CDR1 SGDLS, CDR2 YYNGEE. The CDR3 has 13 residues. Full variable domain (rest looked up from reference TRBV9 and TRBJ2-3): DSGVTQTPKHLITATGQRVTLRCSPRSGDLSVYWYQQSLDQGLQFLIQYYNGEERAKGNILERFSAQQFPDLHSELNLSSLELGDSALYFCASSVAGRNTQYFGPGTRLTVL.

The rearrangement links TRBV29-1 to TRBJ2-1; 11 bases fit TRBD2. The CDR3 has 14 amino acids. V gave up 6 bases and J gave up 4 bases; unmatched junction bases: 5. CDR1 is SQVTM and CDR2 is ANQGSEA in the germline V gene. The CDR3 coding sequence is TGCAGCGTCACCAGGACTAGCGGGTACAATGAGCAGTTCTTC. This codes for CSVTRTSGYNEQFF.

This clone was recorded a few times. The genes are TRBV4-3 and TRBJ2-3; the D gene is possibly TRBD1 (5 bases). Germline CDR1 reads LGHNA; CDR2 reads YSLEER. This CDR3 comprises 15 residues. Trimming pared 1 base from V and 3 bases from J, leaving 11 bases between. The CDR3 loop is CASSQAPSGTDTQYF. The CDR3 DNA follows: TGCGCCAGCAGCCAAGCTCCTTCAGGGACAGATACGCAGTATTTT.

The chain is built from TRBV19 and TRBJ1-5; tentative D call: TRBD1 (5 bases). Germline V CDR1 and CDR2: LNHDA, SQIVND (reference sequence). Trimming took 2 bases from V and 1 from J, leaving 9 bases between them. The CDR3 is made up of 15 amino acids. The CDR3 reads CASSITSGSNQPQHF. The CDR3 bases are TGTGCCAGTAGTATAACATCAGGGAGCAATCAGCCCCAGCATTTT.

The V call is TRBV11-1, the J call TRBJ2-3; TRBD2 might be the D (7 bases). The germline V gene has CDR1 SGHAT and CDR2 FQDESV (reference sequence). The CDR3 loop spans 17 amino acids. V lost 2 bases and J lost 11, with 26 bases in between. In nucleotides, the CDR3 is TGTGCCAGCAGCTTAAAGGTCGGTCCGGGGGGCAGAGGGGGGCAGTATTTT. Translating gives CASSLKVGPGGRGGQYF.

The rearrangement uses TRBV11-1 and TRBJ1-3; D gene ambiguous. The CDR3 runs to 16 residues. Per the germline V gene, CDR1 is SGHAT and CDR2 is FQDESV (reference sequence). V gave up 2 bases and J gave up 0 bases, with 11 bases separating them. This CDR3 is CASSLRKRSSGNTIYF. DNA of the CDR3: TGTGCCAGCAGCTTAAGGAAAAGGAGCTCTGGAAACACCATATATTTT. Drawing the rest from reference TRBV11-1 and TRBJ1-3, the complete variable domain is EAEVAQSPRYKITEKSQAVAFWCDPISGHATLYWYRQILGQGPELLVQFQDESVVDDSQLPKDRFSAERLKGVDSTLKIQPAELGDSAMYLCASSLRKRSSGNTIYFGEGSWLTVV.

The CDR3 DNA reads as TGTGCCAGCAGCCAAGATCAGGGGACTGGCTACACCTTC. Amino acid sequence: CASSQDQGTGYTF. The V gene is TRBV4-2, the J gene TRBJ1-2; maybe TRBD1 (6 bases). Deletions cut 0 bases from V and 7 bases from J, with 9 bases between. Looked up from germline, CDR1 is LGHNA and CDR2 is YNFKEQ. The CDR3 covers 13 residues.

The J gene is TRBJ2-1, the V gene TRBV5-1; 10 positions agree with TRBD1. This CDR3 region has 16 residues. CDR1 and CDR2 from the germline V gene are SGHRS and YFSETQ. V was clipped by 0 bases and J by 2 bases; unmatched bases: 2. The CDR3: CASSLGGQGAYNEQFF. The DNA of the CDR3 is TGCGCCAGCAGCTTGGGAGGACAGGGGGCCTACAATGAGCAGTTCTTC.

This clone showed up just once. This rearrangement joins TRBV7-2 to TRBJ1-2, with D unclear. Germline V gives CDR1 SGHTA, CDR2 FQGNSA. Trimming took 1 base from V and 5 from J, leaving 8 bases between them. CDR3 size: 13 residues. In DNA, the CDR3 is TGTGCCAGCAGCTTAGAGACAACATATGGCTACACCTTC. Amino acid sequence: CASSLETTYGYTF. Combining the CDR3 with reference TRBV7-2 and TRBJ1-2 gives the whole variable domain GAGVSQSPSNKVTEKGKDVELRCDPISGHTALYWYRQSLGQGLEFLIYFQGNSAPDKSGLPSDRFSAERTGGSVSTLTIQRTQQEDSAVYLCASSLETTYGYTFGSGTRLTVV.

This chain connects TRBV4-1 to TRBJ2-2; a weak D match, TRBD2 (6 bases). The germline gives CDR1 MGHRA, CDR2 YSYEKL. V dropped 4 bases and J dropped 4 bases, with 16 bases sitting between them. CDR3 length: 16 residues. This CDR3 is CASSRTWGVGTGELFF. CDR3 DNA: TGCGCCAGCAGCCGTACATGGGGGGTAGGCACCGGGGAGCTGTTTTTT.

This chain joins TRBV5-4 and TRBJ2-1, with 7 bases aligning to TRBD1. The CDR3 has 16 amino acids. The germline V gene encodes CDR1 SGHNT and CDR2 YYREEE (reference sequence). Trimming cost V 5 bases and J 2 bases; bases outside gene matches: 10. DNA for the CDR3: TGTGCCAGCAGGGATCCGACAGGGCGGGCCTACAATGAGCAGTTCTTC. Protein: CASRDPTGRAYNEQFF. Combining the CDR3 with reference TRBV5-4 and TRBJ2-1 gives the whole variable domain ETGVTQSPTHLIKTRGQQVTLRCSSQSGHNTVSWYQQALGQGPQFIFQYYREEENGRGNFPPRFSGLQFPNYSSELNVNALELDDSALYLCASRDPTGRAYNEQFFGPGTRLTVL.

The rearrangement links TRBV7-3 to TRBJ2-2; D perhaps matches TRBD2 (6 bases). Germline loops: CDR1 SGHTA, CDR2 FQGTGA. This CDR3 is 15 amino acids long. The V end was cut by 2 bases, the J end by 0 bases, with 7 bases between. CDR3 protein: CASSLGGPNTGELFF. DNA for the CDR3: TGTGCCAGCAGCTTAGGAGGGCCGAACACCGGGGAGCTGTTTTTT.

The genes are TRBV4-3 and TRBJ1-4; D possibly corresponds to TRBD1 (6 bases). The CDR3 has 17 residues. V dropped 6 bases and J dropped 0 bases, with 17 bases sitting between them. Germline-derived CDR1 and CDR2 are LGHNA and YSLEER. The CDR3 coding sequence is TGCGCCAGCAGTAGTGAGGACAGCCCTGCAACTAATGAAAAACTGTTTTTT. Its protein product is CASSSEDSPATNEKLFF.

The chain links TRBV11-1 to TRBJ1-1, with D perhaps TRBD1 (5 bases). From germline, CDR1 is SGHAT and CDR2 FQDESV (reference sequence). Trimming stripped 4 bases from V and 2 bases from J, with 8 bases between. The CDR3 is 13 amino acids. The CDR3 loop reads CASSSTGNTEAFF. The CDR3, as DNA: TGTGCCAGCAGCTCCACAGGTAACACTGAAGCTTTCTTT.

This sequence joins TRBV2 and TRBJ2-6; D ambiguous. Germline V gene lookup returns CDR1 SNHLY and CDR2 FYNNEI. The ends were cut back, 10 bases at V and 5 bases at J, with 6 bases in the middle. This CDR3 has 11 residues. The CDR3 DNA is TGTGCCACCTTTTGGGCCAACGTCCTGACTTTC. This codes for CATFWANVLTF.

The CDR3 protein is CASSFGLAVYNEQFF. As DNA, the CDR3 is TGTGCCAGCAGTTTTGGACTAGCGGTATACAATGAGCAGTTCTTC. The V gene is TRBV6-5, the J gene TRBJ2-1, with 10 bases fitting TRBD2. Trimming took 4 bases from V and 4 from J; bases not matched to a gene: 4. The CDR3 is 15 residues long. Germline CDR1 reads MNHEY; CDR2 reads SVGAGI.